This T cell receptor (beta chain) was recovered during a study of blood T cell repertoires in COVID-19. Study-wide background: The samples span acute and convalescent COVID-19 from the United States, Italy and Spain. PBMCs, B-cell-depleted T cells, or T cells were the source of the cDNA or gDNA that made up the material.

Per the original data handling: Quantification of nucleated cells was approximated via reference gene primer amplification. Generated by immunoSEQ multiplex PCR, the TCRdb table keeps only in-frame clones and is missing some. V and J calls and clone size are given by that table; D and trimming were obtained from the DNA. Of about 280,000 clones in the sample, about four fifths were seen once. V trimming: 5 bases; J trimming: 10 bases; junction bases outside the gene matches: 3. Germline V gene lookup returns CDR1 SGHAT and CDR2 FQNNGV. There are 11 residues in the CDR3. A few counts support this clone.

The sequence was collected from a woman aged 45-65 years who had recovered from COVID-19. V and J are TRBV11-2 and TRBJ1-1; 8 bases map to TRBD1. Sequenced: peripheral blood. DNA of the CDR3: TGTGCCAGCAGCAAGGACAGGGTAGCTTTCTTT. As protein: CASSKDRVAFF.